The present TCR beta chain was sequenced within a study of pediatric ulcerative colitis. About the study: Disease was pancolitis in about 7 and left-sided in two, histology-confirmed.

Points on this clone: Antigen specificity is unknown.

Here immunoSEQ multiplex PCR was the method, and the copy in TCRdb shows in-frame clones only, minus some. This sample has around 68,000 clones, with 75% to 85% found just once. Study-wide points: A couple of rectal clonotypes were found only in ulcerative colitis patients, all of them.

J lost 9 bases, V lost 4 bases, and 16 bases had no gene match. CDR3 size: 16 residues. Germline V gene lookup returns CDR1 SGHDN and CDR2 FVKESK. The chain carries TRBV14 and TRBJ2-5; 8 nucleotides align to TRBD1. The TCR comes from a boy younger than 18 with moderate ulcerative colitis. The specimen sequenced was blood. For the CDR3, the DNA is TGTGCCAGCAGCCCCGAAGGACAGGGACTCGGGAGACCCCAGTACTTC. Its protein product is CASSPEGQGLGRPQYF. Supplemented by reference TRBV14 and TRBJ2-5, the full variable domain reads EAGVTQFPSHSVIEKGQTVTLRCDPISGHDNLYWYRRVMGKEIKFLLHFVKESKQDESGMPNNRFLAERTGGTYSTLKVQPAELEDSGVYFCASSPEGQGLGRPQYFGPGTRLLVL.